This T cell receptor beta chain was recorded in a study of cytomegalovirus exposure and HLA in healthy donors. Primers included in the PCR were 60 Vbeta and 13 Jbeta primers. Sequenced by immunoSEQ multiplex PCR; TCRdb stores in-frame clones only, minus some. The sample consists of 130,000 to 150,000 clones, roughly three quarters of them appearing once. CDR3 length: 15 amino acids. V lost 4 bases, J lost 1 base, and 13 bases lay in between. Germline V lookup: CDR1 SGHTA, CDR2 FQGNSA. The clonotype originates from a man younger than 35 in good health and CMV-seronegative. The sequenced sample was PBMCs. The chain couples TRBV7-2 to TRBJ2-5, with D possibly matching TRBD1 (6 bases). CDR3 loop: CASSYEDRTQETQYF. The CDR3 DNA reads as TGTGCCAGCAGCTACGAGGACAGAACCCAAGAGACCCAGTACTTC.